A selection of T cell receptor beta chains follows, all from one sample in a study of blood T cell repertoires in COVID-19. The data were produced by immunoSEQ multiplex PCR, yet TCRdb's version contains in-frame clones alone and is incomplete. The repertoire holds approximately 180,000 clones, more than 75% seen once, with around 4.8% in the top ten. Sample: peripheral blood. These receptors were collected from a human donor in a cohort sampled during active COVID-19. The CDR3 runs from the conserved cysteine through the conserved F or W. D genes are given only for firm matches. Clone size, where shown, is once, few, many, or a class for clones that have expanded.

TRBV10-2	TRBD2	TRBJ2-7	once	CASWTSGGSSYEQYF	TGCGCCAGCTGGACTAGCGGAGGAAGCTCCTACGAGCAGTACTTC
TRBV5-1	TRBD2	TRBJ2-7	NA	CASSFARLTSGSRASKDEQYF	TGCGCCAGCAGCTTCGCCCGCTTGACTAGCGGGAGTAGGGCCAGTAAAGACGAGCAGTACTTC
TRBV18	NA	TRBJ2-1	NA	CASSPLSSSGPSSYNEQFF	TGTGCCAGCTCACCATTGTCTAGCAGCGGACCAAGCTCCTACAATGAGCAGTTCTTC
TRBV19	NA	TRBJ2-2	NA	CASSILGLGNNTGELFF	TGTGCCAGTAGTATCCTGGGGCTGGGGAATAACACCGGGGAGCTGTTTTTT
TRBV18	NA	TRBJ1-2	NA	CASSPEQGYGYTF	TGTGCCAGCTCACCAGAACAGGGCTACGGCTACACCTTC
TRBV18	NA	TRBJ2-5	NA	CASSPLEGAWTQYF	TGTGCCAGCTCACCATTGGAGGGGGCATGGACCCAGTACTTC
TRBV19	TRBD1	TRBJ2-5	NA	CASSISGGTGNQETQYF	TGTGCCAGTAGTATATCTGGTGGGACAGGAAACCAAGAGACCCAGTACTTC
TRBV3-1/TRBV3-2	TRBD1	TRBJ2-5	NA	CASRGTGNKETQYF	TGTGCCAGCAGAGGGACAGGTAATAAGGAGACCCAGTACTTC
TRBV27	NA	TRBJ1-1	NA	CASSEDSANTEAFF	TGTGCCAGCAGTGAGGACAGCGCTAACACTGAAGCTTTCTTT
TRBV3-1/TRBV3-2	NA	TRBJ2-1	once	CASRDSNEQFF	TGTGCCAGCAGGGACAGTAATGAGCAGTTCTTC
TRBV6-6	TRBD1	TRBJ2-1	NA	CASSMTGGGTEQFF	TGTGCCAGCAGTATGACAGGGGGGGGGACTGAGCAGTTCTTC
TRBV28	TRBD1	TRBJ2-7	NA	CATSDRGPYEQYF	TGTGCCACCTCCGACAGGGGGCCCTACGAGCAGTACTTC
TRBV9	TRBD2	TRBJ2-2	few	CASRPSGVNTGELFF	TGTGCCAGCAGACCCAGCGGGGTGAACACCGGGGAGCTGTTTTTT
TRBV7-2	TRBD1	TRBJ1-3	NA	CASSYDRDSGNTIYF	TGTGCCAGCAGTTATGACAGGGACTCTGGAAACACCATATATTTT
TRBV3-1/TRBV3-2	NA	TRBJ1-2	once	CASSQGTDRIHGYTF	TGTGCCAGCAGCCAAGGGACAGACCGGATCCATGGCTACACCTTC
TRBV4-1	TRBD1	TRBJ2-7	once	CASSVGQGAYEQYF	TGCGCCAGCAGCGTCGGACAGGGGGCCTACGAGCAGTACTTC
TRBV7-8	TRBD2	TRBJ2-1	NA	CASSLISGSDNEQFF	TGTGCCAGCAGCTTGATTAGCGGGAGTGACAATGAGCAGTTCTTC
TRBV15	NA	TRBJ2-7	NA	CATSTSRRVREQYF	TGTGCCACCAGCACGAGCAGGAGGGTGAGGGAGCAGTACTTC
TRBV27	TRBD2	TRBJ2-1	NA	CASSSHSGRGVGNEQFF	TGTGCCAGCAGTTCTCATAGCGGGAGGGGGGTGGGCAATGAGCAGTTCTTC
TRBV9	NA	TRBJ2-1	NA	CASSVSLEGEQFF	TGTGCCAGCAGCGTCTCGCTTGAGGGTGAGCAGTTCTTC
TRBV10-1	TRBD1	TRBJ2-7	NA	CASSKGQGGHEQYF	TGCGCCAGCAGCAAGGGACAGGGGGGACACGAGCAGTACTTC
TRBV29-1	NA	TRBJ1-1	NA	CSVRSGDMNTEAFF	TGCAGCGTTCGCAGCGGGGATATGAACACTGAAGCTTTCTTT
TRBV6-5	NA	TRBJ1-1	NA	CASSFSGRGAFF	TGTGCCAGCAGTTTCTCGGGAAGGGGAGCTTTCTTT
TRBV7-2	TRBD2	TRBJ2-5	NA	CASSSLRGEETQYF	TGTGCCAGCAGCTCTCTTCGGGGGGAGGAGACCCAGTACTTC
TRBV5-6	NA	TRBJ1-4	NA	CASSLDPRGNEKLFF	TGTGCCAGCAGCTTGGACCCCCGAGGGAATGAAAAACTGTTTTTT
TRBV18	TRBD1	TRBJ1-2	NA	CASSPGTDANYGYTF	TGTGCCAGCTCACCTGGGACAGACGCTAACTATGGCTACACCTTC
TRBV10-2	NA	TRBJ2-7	NA	CASSGLGEQYF	TGCGCCAGCAGTGGACTAGGCGAGCAGTACTTC
TRBV6-5	NA	TRBJ1-2	NA	CASRPGGGGYTF	TGTGCCAGCAGACCTGGGGGGGGTGGCTACACCTTC
TRBV5-8	NA	TRBJ1-4	NA	CASRLGVGREKLFF	TGTGCCAGCAGACTTGGCGTGGGGAGGGAAAAACTGTTTTTT
TRBV6-2/TRBV6-3	TRBD2	TRBJ2-7	NA	CASSIIRSGGASEQYF	TGTGCCAGCAGTATAATACGAAGCGGGGGGGCGAGTGAGCAGTACTTC
TRBV5-5	TRBD2	TRBJ2-1	NA	CASSFAPGLADTNEQFF	TGTGCCAGCAGCTTCGCCCCTGGACTAGCGGACACCAATGAGCAGTTCTTC
TRBV2	NA	TRBJ1-5	NA	CASRGGTYQPQHF	TGTGCCAGCAGGGGAGGGACGTATCAGCCCCAGCATTTT
TRBV7-9	NA	TRBJ1-5	NA	CASSLQGSNQPQHF	TGTGCCAGCAGCTTACAGGGTAGCAATCAGCCCCAGCATTTT
TRBV25-1	NA	TRBJ1-2	few	CASRHTGSYGYTF	TGTGCCAGCAGACATACAGGGAGCTATGGCTACACCTTC
TRBV4-3	NA	TRBJ2-1	few	CASSQESSYNEQFF	TGCGCCAGCAGCCAAGAGAGCTCCTACAATGAGCAGTTCTTC
TRBV15	TRBD1	TRBJ1-5	NA	CATSRDRQPQHF	TGTGCCACCAGCAGGGACAGGCAGCCCCAGCATTTT
TRBV28	NA	TRBJ2-7	NA	CASSTGSYEQYF	TGTGCCAGCAGTACAGGGTCCTACGAGCAGTACTTC
TRBV15	TRBD2	TRBJ2-5	NA	CATASGGSETQYF	TGTGCCACTGCTAGCGGGGGATCAGAGACCCAGTACTTC
TRBV28	NA	TRBJ1-4	once	CASSLGGGGKEKLFF	TGTGCCAGCAGTTTAGGTGGAGGCGGGAAGGAAAAACTGTTTTTT
TRBV12-3/TRBV12-4	NA	TRBJ1-1	once	CASSLLGVAFF	TGTGCCAGCAGTTTATTAGGGGTGGCTTTCTTT
TRBV5-1	NA	TRBJ2-3	NA	CASSLVAGGTDTQYF	TGCGCCAGCAGCTTGGTCGCGGGTGGCACAGATACGCAGTATTTT
TRBV28	NA	TRBJ1-6	once	CASSPSGRGSYNSPLHF	TGTGCCAGCAGTCCCTCGGGGAGGGGGTCCTATAATTCACCCCTCCACTTT
TRBV5-4	NA	TRBJ2-7	NA	CASSLGAYEQYF	TGTGCCAGCAGCTTGGGAGCCTACGAGCAGTACTTC
TRBV3-1/TRBV3-2	TRBD1	TRBJ1-1	NA	CASSPGQGPTEAFF	TGTGCCAGCAGCCCAGGACAGGGACCCACTGAAGCTTTCTTT
TRBV15	TRBD2	TRBJ2-1	NA	CATKSSGTVYNEQFF	TGTGCCACTAAATCTAGCGGGACTGTCTACAATGAGCAGTTCTTC
TRBV4-3	TRBD1	TRBJ2-3	NA	CASSATRDRVTDTQYF	TGCGCCAGCAGCGCAACCCGGGACAGGGTGACAGATACGCAGTATTTT
TRBV13	NA	TRBJ2-5	NA	CASSSRLVETQYF	TGTGCCAGCAGCAGTAGACTAGTGGAGACCCAGTACTTC
TRBV29-1	TRBD2	TRBJ2-1	NA	CSVEGPPSGRRDEQFF	TGCAGCGTTGAAGGACCCCCTAGCGGGAGACGAGATGAGCAGTTCTTC
TRBV29-1	NA	TRBJ2-7	NA	CSASQGSSYEQYF	TGCAGCGCCTCTCAGGGGAGCTCCTACGAGCAGTACTTC
TRBV13	TRBD2	TRBJ2-7	NA	CASRSDRESGRGEQYF	TGTGCCAGCAGATCCGACCGCGAGAGCGGGAGGGGAGAGCAGTACTTC
TRBV25-1	NA	TRBJ2-2	NA	CASSEHRGGTGELFF	TGTGCCAGCAGTGAACACAGGGGGGGGACCGGGGAGCTGTTTTTT
TRBV27	NA	TRBJ1-3	few	CASVRSGNTIYF	TGTGCCAGCGTCCGCTCTGGAAACACCATATATTTT
TRBV25-1	TRBD2	TRBJ2-7	NA	CASYGLAGSTYEQYF	TGTGCCAGCTACGGACTAGCGGGATCTACCTACGAGCAGTACTTC
TRBV4-3	NA	TRBJ1-6	NA	CASSLSDTGVNSPLHF	TGCGCCAGCAGCCTGTCGGATACCGGGGTTAATTCACCCCTCCACTTT
TRBV2	NA	TRBJ1-4	NA	CASSEGPGWEKLFF	TGTGCCAGCAGTGAAGGCCCGGGTTGGGAAAAACTGTTTTTT
TRBV2	TRBD2	TRBJ2-3	NA	CARSPGGTDTQYF	TGTGCCAGGTCCCCGGGGGGGACAGATACGCAGTATTTT
TRBV7-7	TRBD2	TRBJ2-1	once	CASSSGLASYNEQFF	TGTGCTAGCAGCTCCGGACTAGCCTCCTACAATGAGCAGTTCTTC
TRBV5-1	TRBD1	TRBJ1-4	once	CASSSGAQGENEKLFF	TGCGCCAGCAGCTCGGGGGCGCAGGGGGAAAATGAAAAACTGTTTTTT
TRBV7-8	TRBD2	TRBJ2-3	NA	CASSLPLGLGGRTDTQYF	TGTGCCAGCAGCTTACCCTTAGGACTAGGTGGGCGCACAGATACGCAGTATTTT